The TCR beta chain described here comes from a study of OX40 agonist ivuxolimab in advanced cancers. Study context: The treatment was a fully human IgG2 OX40 agonist, ivuxolimab. Every patient in dose escalation had hepatocellular carcinoma, melanoma, renal cell or head and neck cancer.

V lost 4 bases to trimming and J lost 4 bases, with 8 bases between them. The germline CDR1 and CDR2 sequences are SGHDT and YYEEEE. The CDR3 is 12 amino acids. TCRdb keeps only in-frame clones here, not all; method: immunoSEQ multiplex PCR. The data hold 11,000 to 15,000 clones, with more than 75% observed a single time. Whole-study results and caveats: Also showing low normalized T-cell clonal expansion were some of the nonresponders.

The study sampled blood at baseline, cycle 4 day 1, and cycle 7 day 1. As to this clone: Its antigen is unidentified.

This TCR was recovered from an adult with an advanced solid tumor such as melanoma, head and neck, liver or kidney cancer. Sample: CD4+ or CD8+ T cells sorted from blood, taken in a trial of the OX40 agonist ivuxolimab. J is TRBJ1-2 and V is TRBV5-6, with D unclear. CDR3 sequence: CASSGGIYGYTF. As DNA, the CDR3 is TGTGCCAGCAGCGGCGGGATCTATGGCTACACCTTC.